Shown below are 2 T cell receptor beta chains from a single sample sequenced in a study of T cells in Graves' hyperthyroidism and ophthalmopathy. Researchers took RNA transcripts and amplified the TCR beta CDR3 regions from them. Primed by the HTBI set, a first-round RT-PCR was run on the TCR CDR3. TCRdb re-called the multiplex PCR reads with MiXCR, one entry per CDR3 protein. This sample has about 410,000 distinct CDR3 sequences, with about 15% found just once. Specimen: blood. The receptors shown here come from a man aged 18 to 29 with Graves' ophthalmopathy.

This clonotype was counted many times. This chain joins TRBV6-6 and TRBJ1-2, with D possibly matching TRBD1 (5 bases). The CDR3 length is 14 residues. Germline lookup yields CDR1 MNHNY and CDR2 SVGAGI (reference sequence). V gave up 0 bases and J gave up 6 bases, with 11 bases separating them. In DNA, the CDR3 is TGTGCCAGCAGTTACTCGACCTGGGGCGATGGCTACACCTTC. Translating it yields CASSYSTWGDGYTF.

This clonotype came up many times. V is TRBV11-2 and J is TRBJ2-4, with a weak D call TRBD2 (6 bases). V dropped 4 bases and J dropped 6 bases, with 16 bases sitting between them. The CDR3 runs 15 residues. In germline, CDR1 is SGHAT, CDR2 FQNNGV. The CDR3 region is CASSWWRGRGNIQYF. DNA for the CDR3: TGTGCCAGCAGCTGGTGGCGGGGCCGGGGAAACATTCAGTACTTC.